The 27 T cell receptor beta chains below all came from one sample that was sequenced in a study of vaccination and CD4 T cells after COVID-19. Sequenced with the Oncomine TCR Beta short-read assay was DNA taken from cultured CD4+ T cells. A single record per CDR3 protein comes from TCRdb applying MiXCR to the PCR reads. This table has some 18,000 distinct CDR3 sequences, under 80% appearing once. The antigens for these receptors are not known. Sample treatment: roughly nine-day PBMC culture with coronavirus spike peptide pools or control peptides (ViraFEST assay). What was sequenced was CD4+ T cells from blood, cultured in vitro. The receptors come from a human donor who had recovered from COVID-19.

This clonotype was seen just once. CDR3 region: CSALALSGAGGPGYNEQFF. CDR3 DNA sequence: TGCAGTGCCCTAGCACTCAGCGGGGCGGGAGGGCCAGGGTACAATGAGCAGTTCTTC. V and J are TRBV20-1 and TRBJ2-1; 9 positions match TRBD2. The CDR3 sequence is 19 residues long. The germline V gene has CDR1 DFQATT and CDR2 SNEGSKA (reference sequence). The ends lost 6 bases at V and 4 bases at J; junction bases unmatched: 22.

This rearrangement joins TRBV7-6 to TRBJ1-6; 8 bases are a match to TRBD1. The length of the CDR3 is 16 residues. The trim removed 3 bases at V and 10 bases at J, leaving 11 bases unmatched. From germline, CDR1 is SGHVS and CDR2 FNYEAQ. CDR3 sequence: CASSFSGQDPSSPLHF. DNA of the CDR3: TGTGCCAGCAGCTTTTCGGGACAGGATCCCTCCTCACCCCTCCACTTT.

The chain combines TRBV28 with TRBJ1-5, with 8 nucleotides matching TRBD1. CDR1 MDHEN and CDR2 SYDVKM come from the germline V gene. The CDR3 length is 14 residues. V lost 5 bases, J lost 2 bases, and 2 bases stayed unmatched. CDR3 DNA sequence: TGTGCCAGCAGTCAGACAGGGGGCAATCAGCCCCAGCATTTT. Translating it yields CASSQTGGNQPQHF.

The chain is built from TRBV10-3 and TRBJ1-2, with 10 bases fitting TRBD1. This CDR3 comprises 13 residues. Germline V CDR1 and CDR2: ENHRY, SYGVKD. V gave up 10 bases and J gave up 5 bases; unmatched junction bases: 7. The CDR3 loop reads CATSPGQGYGYTF. For the CDR3, the DNA is TGTGCCACGTCTCCGGGACAGGGGTATGGCTACACCTTC.

The genes are TRBV20-1 and TRBJ2-5; 13 bases map to TRBD2. This CDR3 has 15 residues. The germline V gene encodes CDR1 DFQATT and CDR2 SNEGSKA (reference sequence). With 5 bases clipped from V and 5 bases from J, the junction kept 8 bases outside the gene matches. CDR3 bases: TGCAGTGCTCCTAGGACTAGCGGGAGCCGGGAGACCCAGTACTTC. It is translated as CSAPRTSGSRETQYF.

This chain links TRBV5-1 with TRBJ1-1, with 8 positions matching TRBD1. V lost 0 bases to trimming and J lost 4 bases; unmatched junction nucleotides: 5. Germline V gene lookup returns CDR1 SGHRS and CDR2 YFSETQ. This CDR3 has 15 amino acids. The CDR3 protein is CASSLGQGFRTEAFF. The CDR3 DNA follows: TGCGCCAGCAGCTTGGGACAGGGGTTCCGCACTGAAGCTTTCTTT.

Only a few counts were recorded for this clonotype. The chain combines TRBV30 with TRBJ2-5; D unresolved. The germline gives CDR1 GTSNPN, CDR2 SVGIG (reference sequence). The ends were cut back, 1 base at V and 9 bases at J, with 6 bases in the middle. The length of the CDR3 is 10 residues. CDR3 bases: TGTGCCTGGAGTGAATCGGCCCAGTACTTC. Translating gives CAWSESAQYF.

This chain links TRBV10-1 with TRBJ2-1, with D uncertain. The CDR3 consists of 13 residues. The germline CDR1 and CDR2 sequences are WNHNN and SYGVQD (reference sequence). The V end was cut by 0 bases, the J end by 9 bases, with 9 bases between. CDR3 loop: CASSESSSGEQFF. The CDR3 DNA reads as TGCGCCAGCAGTGAGTCTAGTAGTGGTGAGCAGTTCTTC.

Only a few counts were recorded for this clonotype. This sequence joins TRBV19 and TRBJ1-6; D is unclear. This CDR3 region has 13 residues. From germline, CDR1 is LNHDA and CDR2 SQIVND (reference sequence). V was cut by 6 bases and J by 5 bases, with 8 bases left in between. CDR3 coding DNA: TGTGCCAGTAGGGAGACTAATAATTCACCCCTCCACTTT. Amino acids: CASRETNNSPLHF.

The chain uses TRBV30 and TRBJ2-2; TRBD2 matches at 7 bases. Trimming at V came to 4 bases and at J to 2 bases, leaving 4 bases not matched to a gene. The CDR3 has 14 amino acids. In germline, CDR1 is GTSNPN, CDR2 SVGIG (reference sequence). The CDR3 DNA reads TGTGCCTGGACTAGCGGCTTTAACACCGGGGAGCTGTTTTTT. As protein: CAWTSGFNTGELFF.

This rearrangement joins TRBV7-2 to TRBJ1-1; D possibly corresponds to TRBD1 (6 bases). The CDR3 has 12 residues. Trimming shortened V by 5 bases and J by 6 bases, and 10 bases separated the two germline ends. CDR1 SGHTA and CDR2 FQGNSA come from the germline V gene. The DNA for the CDR3 is TGTGCCAGCAGCACCCAGGGGTCTGAAGCTTTCTTT. It yields the protein CASSTQGSEAFF.

This clonotype was counted a few times. The rearrangement links TRBV20-1 to TRBJ2-7; 7 bases line up with TRBD1. CDR3 length: 13 amino acids. V gave up 8 bases and J gave up 0 bases; unmatched junction bases: 7. Germline CDR1 DFQATT, CDR2 SNEGSKA (reference sequence). The CDR3 spells CSFRQGPSYEQYF. CDR3 coding DNA: TGCAGTTTCAGACAGGGCCCCTCCTACGAGCAGTACTTC.

V gene TRBV19 combines with J gene TRBJ2-7, with D possibly TRBD2 on 6 matching bases. V was cut by 3 bases and J by 3 bases, with 12 bases left in between. The germline V gene encodes CDR1 LNHDA and CDR2 SQIVND (reference sequence). The CDR3 spans 14 residues. The CDR3: CASSISGVDYEQYF. CDR3 in DNA: TGTGCCAGTAGTATTTCGGGGGTCGACTACGAGCAGTACTTC.

The genes are TRBV18 and TRBJ2-1; D is undetermined. The CDR3 covers 13 residues. Trimming removed 4 bases at V and 5 bases at J, with 9 bases between. Germline V gene lookup returns CDR1 KGHSH and CDR2 LQKENI. Written as DNA, the CDR3 is TGTGCCAGCTCACGGGTGACCAACAATGAGCAGTTCTTC. It codes for CASSRVTNNEQFF. Looking up the rest from reference TRBV18 and TRBJ2-1 gives the full variable domain: NAGVMQNPRHLVRRRGQEARLRCSPMKGHSHVYWYRQLPEEGLKFMVYLQKENIIDESGMPKERFSAEFPKEGPSILRIQQVVRGDSAAYFCASSRVTNNEQFFGPGTRLTVL.

The chain carries TRBV7-9 and TRBJ1-2; 9 nucleotides agree with TRBD1. The CDR3 runs 14 residues. V shed 5 bases and J 4 bases; nucleotides not matched to a gene: 5. Germline lookup yields CDR1 SEHNR and CDR2 FQNEAQ (reference sequence). Here the CDR3 reads CASSPGQGVYGYTF. The CDR3 DNA is TGTGCCAGCAGCCCGGGACAGGGTGTCTATGGCTACACCTTC.

The chain has TRBV18 and TRBJ2-7, with 9 bases matching TRBD1. The CDR3 extends over 13 amino acids. Germline values: CDR1 KGHSH, CDR2 LQKENI. J was trimmed by 3 bases and V by 6 bases; bases with no gene match: 3. CDR3 sequence (DNA): TGTGCCAGCTCCGGACAGGGGTACTACGAGCAGTACTTC. Amino acid sequence: CASSGQGYYEQYF.

The chain is built from TRBV20-1 and TRBJ2-1, with 13 bases lining up with TRBD2. Germline-derived CDR1 and CDR2 are DFQATT and SNEGSKA (reference sequence). V lost 3 bases and J lost 8; bases outside the gene matches: 4. The CDR3 length is 14 residues. The CDR3 DNA is TGCAGTGCTAGGGGGACTAGCGGGATCTATGAGCAGTTCTTC. It codes for CSARGTSGIYEQFF.

This chain joins TRBV29-1 and TRBJ1-4, with 8 nucleotides matching TRBD1. The trim removed 4 bases at V and 0 bases at J, leaving 7 bases unmatched. CDR1 and CDR2 (germline): SQVTM, ANQGSEA. This CDR3 is 16 amino acids long. The CDR3, as DNA: TGCAGCGTTGTAGGTGGGACAGGATCAACTAATGAAAAACTGTTTTTT. This sequence encodes CSVVGGTGSTNEKLFF.

This clonotype has a handful of counts. This sequence joins TRBV24-1 and TRBJ1-2; 7 bases are a match to TRBD1. Trimming at V came to 3 bases and at J to 5 bases, leaving 11 bases not matched to a gene. The CDR3 has 16 residues. From germline, CDR1 is KGHDR and CDR2 SFDVKD. As DNA, the CDR3 is TGTGCCACCAGTGATCCCGACGCGGGACAGCTTTATGGCTACACCTTC. It is translated as CATSDPDAGQLYGYTF.

This chain joins TRBV6-5 and TRBJ2-5; D unclear. Trimming shortened V by 0 bases and J by 7 bases, and 18 bases separated the two germline ends. This CDR3 is built from 16 residues. In germline, CDR1 is MNHEY, CDR2 SVGAGI. For the CDR3, the DNA is TGTGCCAGCAGTTACTCGGCCGTCTTATCCGGAAGGACCCAGTACTTC. This sequence encodes CASSYSAVLSGRTQYF.

Turning to this clonotype: The junction departs from germline at one end; a sequencing error may be responsible. The V and J genes are TRBV30 and TRBJ1-1; 7 bases are a match to TRBD1. This CDR3 has 16 amino acids. CDR1 is GTSNPN and CDR2 is SVGIG in the germline V gene (reference sequence). In DNA form, the CDR3 reads TGTGCCTGGAGTGTAATGGGGACAGTTAGGGGTATCGCAGCTTCCTTT. Translated: CAWSVMGTVRGIAASF.

CDR3 bases: TGTGCCAGTAGTACGGTATCCGCTGGGGCCAACGTCCTGACTTTC. It is translated as CASSTVSAGANVLTF. The V gene is TRBV19, the J gene TRBJ2-6; D remains unclear. V dropped 4 bases and J dropped 2 bases, with 9 bases sitting between them. CDR1 and CDR2 from the germline V gene are LNHDA and SQIVND (reference sequence). The CDR3 is made up of 15 amino acids.

V is TRBV20-1 and J is TRBJ1-2; 8 bases line up with TRBD1. V lost 7 bases, J lost 7 bases, and 8 bases stayed unmatched. Germline V gene lookup returns CDR1 DFQATT and CDR2 SNEGSKA (reference sequence). The CDR3 is 12 amino acids. The CDR3 sequence is CSGAQGAGGYTF. The CDR3 DNA sequence: TGCAGTGGAGCGCAGGGGGCAGGTGGCTACACCTTC.

The chain carries TRBV7-2 and TRBJ2-5; 8 bases are shared with TRBD2. The CDR3 sequence is 13 residues long. Germline CDR1 reads SGHTA; CDR2 reads FQGNSA. The V segment lost 11 bases and the J segment 5 bases; nucleotides outside the gene matches: 10. The CDR3 DNA is TGTGCCTCACTTCGGGGGGGCGGGGAGACCCAGTACTTC. Amino acid sequence: CASLRGGGETQYF.

This clonotype was detected a few times. The gene calls are TRBV7-6 and TRBJ1-3, with unresolved D. Germline V gene sequence: CDR1 SGHVS, CDR2 FNYEAQ. The ends were cut back, 1 base at V and 0 bases at J, with 7 bases in the middle. This CDR3 region has 15 residues. CDR3 in amino acids: CASSLEVTSGNTIYF. The CDR3 region has the DNA TGTGCCAGCAGCTTAGAGGTCACCTCTGGAAACACCATATATTTT.

The chain uses TRBV7-9 and TRBJ2-3, with D unresolved. This CDR3 has 14 residues. Germline loops: CDR1 SEHNR, CDR2 FQNEAQ (reference sequence). The V end lost 1 base, the J end lost 2 bases, and 7 bases lay between the germline ends. The DNA of the CDR3 is TGTGCCAGCAGCTTAGTAGCCCCCACAGATACGCAGTATTTT. Translated: CASSLVAPTDTQYF.

The table lists this clonotype with a few counts. The V and J genes are TRBV27 and TRBJ1-4; D not resolved. Germline lookup yields CDR1 MNHEY and CDR2 SMNVEV (reference sequence). Deletions cut 3 bases from V and 4 bases from J, with 15 bases between. The length of the CDR3 is 16 residues. DNA of the CDR3: TGTGCCAGCAGTTTCGTTGGAGCCAAGCTTAATGAAAAACTGTTTTTT. Its translation is CASSFVGAKLNEKLFF. Using reference TRBV27 and TRBJ1-4 for the parts outside the CDR3, the full variable domain is EAQVTQNPRYLITVTGKKLTVTCSQNMNHEYMSWYRQDPGLGLRQIYYSMNVEVTDKGDVPEGYKVSRKEKRNFPLILESPSPNQTSLYFCASSFVGAKLNEKLFFGSGTQLSVL.